The 9 T cell receptor beta chains below were found in one sample sequenced in a study of post-analysis software for immune sequencing data. Their antigens are not known. Prepared libraries of TCR beta cDNA carried unique molecular identifiers. One entry per CDR3 protein results from TCRdb running MiXCR on the PCR reads. This repertoire shows 150,000 to 200,000 distinct CDR3 sequences, approximately 28% found once; its top ten account for approximately 1.5%. General study points: About 5 TRBV segments were significantly more frequent in patients than in controls. TRBV5-6, TRBV5-1 and TRBV20-1 were among these segments.

The sample taken for sequencing was blood. These TCRs come from a girl aged 10 to 17 with multiple sclerosis.

This clonotype was seen at least ten times. V usage is TRBV7-6 and J usage is TRBJ2-3; perhaps TRBD2 as D (5 bases). The CDR3 contains 14 residues. V shed 5 bases and J shed 2 bases, with 11 bases lying between them. CDR1 and CDR2 from the germline V gene are SGHVS and FNYEAQ. In DNA, the CDR3 is TGTGCCAGCAGCCCGGACTCGATCACAGATACGCAGTATTTT. The encoded protein is CASSPDSITDTQYF.

Remarks on this clonotype: This may stem from a read error, because a much larger clone lies one nucleotide away. The V gene is TRBV12-3 or TRBV12-4, the J gene TRBJ2-1; D is uncertain. CDR3 length: 11 amino acids. CDR3 sequence: CAGRRDNEQFF. As DNA, the CDR3 is TGTGCCGGCAGACGGGACAATGAGCAGTTCTTC.

The CDR3 nucleotides are TGCGCCAGCAGCCAAGCGGGACAGGGAGGGAATCAGCCCCAGCATTTT. It is translated as CASSQAGQGGNQPQHF. This chain links TRBV4-1 with TRBJ1-5, with TRBD1 matching 9 bases. Trimming at V came to 1 base and at J to 4 bases, leaving 5 bases not matched to a gene. CDR1 and CDR2 from the germline V gene are MGHRA and YSYEKL. The CDR3 has 16 residues.

The genes are TRBV15 and TRBJ1-5; D ambiguous. CDR3 length equals 16 residues. Trimming removed 0 bases from V and 1 base from J, with 10 bases in between. Germline loops: CDR1 LNHNV, CDR2 YYDKDF (reference sequence). The CDR3 DNA reads TGTGCCACCAGCAGAGATAACAGTGGGAGCAATCAGCCCCAGCATTTT. This codes for CATSRDNSGSNQPQHF.

The sample holds many counts of this clonotype. This sequence joins TRBV28 and TRBJ2-1; 9 positions agree with TRBD1. CDR1 is MDHEN, CDR2 SYDVKM, per germline. V lost 7 bases to trimming and J lost 3 bases; unmatched junction nucleotides: 4. The CDR3 sequence is 14 residues long. CDR3 coding DNA: TGTGCCAGCATTGAGACAGGGGGCTACAATGAGCAGTTCTTC. This sequence encodes CASIETGGYNEQFF.

This clonotype was observed a few times. The rearrangement joins TRBV20-1 to TRBJ1-4; the D is unclear. The germline V gene encodes CDR1 DFQATT and CDR2 SNEGSKA (reference sequence). This CDR3 is 12 amino acids long. Trimming left V 1 base short and J 5 bases short, with 5 bases between. DNA for the CDR3: TGCAGTGCTAGAGTAACAAATGAAAAACTGTTTTTT. This gives the protein CSARVTNEKLFF.

V gene TRBV5-6 combines with J gene TRBJ2-1; 10 bases align to TRBD2. This CDR3 has 16 amino acids. In germline, CDR1 is SGHDT, CDR2 YYEEEE. V dropped 4 bases and J dropped 7; count of bases not matched to a gene: 11. For the CDR3, the DNA is TGTGCCAGCAGCCTCCGGGGGCTAGCGGGGGTAAATGAGCAGTTCTTC. This translates into CASSLRGLAGVNEQFF.

This clonotype was picked up a small number of times. Possible read error: a much larger clone is one base away. V is TRBV18 and J is TRBJ2-5; no definite D call. Looked up from germline, CDR1 is KGHSH and CDR2 is LQKENI. The length of the CDR3 is 15 residues. V was pared by 2 bases and J by 11 bases, with 21 bases between. DNA of the CDR3: TGTGCCAGCTCACCATTGAAGAGACCACAAGTTGAGCAGTACTTC. Translation: CASSPLKRPQVEQYF.

This clonotype appeared once. Germline is not matched at one junction end, which may reflect a read error. CDR3 region: CGSSQQGVGYGYTF. CDR3 DNA: TGTGGCAGCAGCCAACAGGGAGTGGGTTATGGCTACACCTTC. The chain has TRBV14 and TRBJ1-2, with D possibly matching TRBD1 (6 bases). This CDR3 is 14 amino acids long. Per the germline V gene, CDR1 is SGHDN and CDR2 is FVKESK.